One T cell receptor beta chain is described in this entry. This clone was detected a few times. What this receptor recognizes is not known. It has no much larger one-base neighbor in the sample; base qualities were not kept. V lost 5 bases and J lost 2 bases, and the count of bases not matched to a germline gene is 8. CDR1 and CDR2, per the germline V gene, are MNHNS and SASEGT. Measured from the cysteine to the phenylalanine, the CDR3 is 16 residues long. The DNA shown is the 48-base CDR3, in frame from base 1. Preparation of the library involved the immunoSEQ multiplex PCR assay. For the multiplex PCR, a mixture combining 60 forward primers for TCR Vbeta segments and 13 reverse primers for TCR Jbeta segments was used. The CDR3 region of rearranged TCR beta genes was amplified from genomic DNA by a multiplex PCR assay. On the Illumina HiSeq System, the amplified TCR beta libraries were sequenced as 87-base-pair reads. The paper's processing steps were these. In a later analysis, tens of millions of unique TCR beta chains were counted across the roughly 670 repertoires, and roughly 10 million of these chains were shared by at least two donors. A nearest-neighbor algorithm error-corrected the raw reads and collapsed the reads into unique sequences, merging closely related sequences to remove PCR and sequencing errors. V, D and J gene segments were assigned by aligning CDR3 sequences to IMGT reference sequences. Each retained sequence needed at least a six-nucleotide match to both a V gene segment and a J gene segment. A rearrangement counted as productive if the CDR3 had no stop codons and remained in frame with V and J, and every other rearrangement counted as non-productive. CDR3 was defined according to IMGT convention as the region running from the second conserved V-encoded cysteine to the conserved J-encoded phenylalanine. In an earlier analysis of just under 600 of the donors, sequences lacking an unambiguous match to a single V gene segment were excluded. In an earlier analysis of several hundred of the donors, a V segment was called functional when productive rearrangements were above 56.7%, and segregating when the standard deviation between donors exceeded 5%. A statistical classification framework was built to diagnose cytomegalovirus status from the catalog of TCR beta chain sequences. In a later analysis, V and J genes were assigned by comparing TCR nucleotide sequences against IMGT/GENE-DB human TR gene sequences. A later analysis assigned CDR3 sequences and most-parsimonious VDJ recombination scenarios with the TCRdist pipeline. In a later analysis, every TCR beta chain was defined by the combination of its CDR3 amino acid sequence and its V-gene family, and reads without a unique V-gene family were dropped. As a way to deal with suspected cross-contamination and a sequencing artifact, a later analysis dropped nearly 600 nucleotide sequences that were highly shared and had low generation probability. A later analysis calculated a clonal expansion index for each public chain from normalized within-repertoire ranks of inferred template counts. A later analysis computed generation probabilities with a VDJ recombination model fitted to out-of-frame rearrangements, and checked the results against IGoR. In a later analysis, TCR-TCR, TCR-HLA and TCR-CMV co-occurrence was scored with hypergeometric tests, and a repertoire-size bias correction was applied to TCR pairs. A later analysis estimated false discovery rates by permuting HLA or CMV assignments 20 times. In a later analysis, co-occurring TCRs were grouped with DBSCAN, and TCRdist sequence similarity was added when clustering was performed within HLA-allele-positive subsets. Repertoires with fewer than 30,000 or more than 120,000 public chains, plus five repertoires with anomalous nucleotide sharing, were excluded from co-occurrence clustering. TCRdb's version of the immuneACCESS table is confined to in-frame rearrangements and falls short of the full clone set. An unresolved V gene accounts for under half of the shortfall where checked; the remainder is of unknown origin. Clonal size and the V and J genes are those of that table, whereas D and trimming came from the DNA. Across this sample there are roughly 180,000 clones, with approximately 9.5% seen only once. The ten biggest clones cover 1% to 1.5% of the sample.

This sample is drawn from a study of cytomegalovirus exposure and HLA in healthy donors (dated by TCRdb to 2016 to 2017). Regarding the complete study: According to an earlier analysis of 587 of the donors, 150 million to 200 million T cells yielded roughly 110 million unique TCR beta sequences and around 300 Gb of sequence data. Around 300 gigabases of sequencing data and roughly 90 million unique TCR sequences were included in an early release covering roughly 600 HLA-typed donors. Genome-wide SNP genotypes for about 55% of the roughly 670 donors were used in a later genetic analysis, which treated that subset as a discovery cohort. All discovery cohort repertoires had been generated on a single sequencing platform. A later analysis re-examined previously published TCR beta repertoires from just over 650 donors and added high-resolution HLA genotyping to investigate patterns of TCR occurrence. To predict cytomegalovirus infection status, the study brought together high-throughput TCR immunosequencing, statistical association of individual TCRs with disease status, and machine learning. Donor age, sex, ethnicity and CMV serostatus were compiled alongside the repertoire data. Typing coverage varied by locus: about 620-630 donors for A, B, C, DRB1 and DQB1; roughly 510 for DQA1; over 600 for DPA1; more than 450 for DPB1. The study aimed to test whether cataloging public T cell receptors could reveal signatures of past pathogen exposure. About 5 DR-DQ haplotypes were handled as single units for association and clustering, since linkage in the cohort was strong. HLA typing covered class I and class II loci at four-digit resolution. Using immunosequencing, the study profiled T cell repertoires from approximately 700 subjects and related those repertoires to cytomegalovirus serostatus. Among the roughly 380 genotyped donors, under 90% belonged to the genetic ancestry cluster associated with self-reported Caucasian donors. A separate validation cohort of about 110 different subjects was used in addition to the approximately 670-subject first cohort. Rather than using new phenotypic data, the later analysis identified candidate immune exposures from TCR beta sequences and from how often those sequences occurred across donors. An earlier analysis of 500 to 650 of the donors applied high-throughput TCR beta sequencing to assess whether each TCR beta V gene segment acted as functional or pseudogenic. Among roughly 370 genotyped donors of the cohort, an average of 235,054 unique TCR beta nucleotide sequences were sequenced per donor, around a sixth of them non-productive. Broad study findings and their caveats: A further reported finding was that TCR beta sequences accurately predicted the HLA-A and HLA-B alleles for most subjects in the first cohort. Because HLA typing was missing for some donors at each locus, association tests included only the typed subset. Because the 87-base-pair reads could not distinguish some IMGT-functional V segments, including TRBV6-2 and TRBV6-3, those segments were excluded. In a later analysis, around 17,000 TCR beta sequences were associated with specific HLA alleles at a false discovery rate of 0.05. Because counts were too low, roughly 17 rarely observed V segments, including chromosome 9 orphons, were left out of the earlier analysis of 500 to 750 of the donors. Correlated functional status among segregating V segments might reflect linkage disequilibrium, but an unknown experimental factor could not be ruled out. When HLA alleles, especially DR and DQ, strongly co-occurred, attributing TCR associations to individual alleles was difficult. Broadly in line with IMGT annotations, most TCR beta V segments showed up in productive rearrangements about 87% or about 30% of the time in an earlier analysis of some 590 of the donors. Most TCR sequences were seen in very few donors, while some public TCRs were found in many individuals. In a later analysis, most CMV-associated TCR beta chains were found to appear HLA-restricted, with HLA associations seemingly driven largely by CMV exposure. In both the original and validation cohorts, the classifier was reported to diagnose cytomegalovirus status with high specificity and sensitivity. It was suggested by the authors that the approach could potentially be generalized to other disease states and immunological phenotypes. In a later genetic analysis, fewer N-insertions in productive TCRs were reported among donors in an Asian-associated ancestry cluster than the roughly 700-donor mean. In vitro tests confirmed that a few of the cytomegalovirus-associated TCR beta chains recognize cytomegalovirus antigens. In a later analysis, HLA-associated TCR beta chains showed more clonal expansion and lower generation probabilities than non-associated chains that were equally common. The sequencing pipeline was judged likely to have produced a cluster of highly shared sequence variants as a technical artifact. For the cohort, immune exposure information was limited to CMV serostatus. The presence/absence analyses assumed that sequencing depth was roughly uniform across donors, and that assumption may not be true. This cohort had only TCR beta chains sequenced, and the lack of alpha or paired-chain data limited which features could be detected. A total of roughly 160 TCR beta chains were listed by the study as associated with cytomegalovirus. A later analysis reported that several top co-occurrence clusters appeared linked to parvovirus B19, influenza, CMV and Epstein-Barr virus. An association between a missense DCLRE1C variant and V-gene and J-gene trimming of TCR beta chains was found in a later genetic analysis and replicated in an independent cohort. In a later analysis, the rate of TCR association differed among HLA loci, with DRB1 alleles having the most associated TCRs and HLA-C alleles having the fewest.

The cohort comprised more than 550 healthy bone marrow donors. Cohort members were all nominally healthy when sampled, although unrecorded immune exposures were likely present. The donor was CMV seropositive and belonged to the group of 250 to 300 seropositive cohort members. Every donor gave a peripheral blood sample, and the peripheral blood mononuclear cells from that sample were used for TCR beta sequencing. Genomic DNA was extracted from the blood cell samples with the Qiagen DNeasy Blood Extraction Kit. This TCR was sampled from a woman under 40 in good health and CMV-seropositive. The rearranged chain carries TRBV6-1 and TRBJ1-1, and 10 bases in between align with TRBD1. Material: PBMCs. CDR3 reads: CASSQGTGVSNTEAFF. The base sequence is TGTGCCAGCAGTCAAGGGACAGGGGTCTCTAACACTGAAGCTTTCTTT.